This T cell receptor (beta chain) comes out of a study of tumor and adjacent non-tumor tissue in lung cancer. CDR3 length: 13 amino acids. V was pared by 3 bases and J by 11 bases, with 16 bases between. Germline CDR1 reads MDHEN; CDR2 reads SYDVKM. Three rounds of nested PCR, following a modified ARM-PCR protocol, produced the TCRbeta library. TCRdb independently ran MiXCR on the multiplex PCR reads; one entry per CDR3 protein. Here the sample spans more than 70,000 distinct CDR3 sequences, 61% being singletons. No cell sorting was done before RNA was extracted from the tissue. On this clonotype itself: What it binds is not known.

Regarding the study as a whole: Top 100 clones took a larger repertoire share in normal lung. Significantly higher TCR diversity was found in tumor than normal lung.

This sequence was found in a man between 65 and 80 years old with non-small cell lung cancer. This chain connects TRBV28 to TRBJ1-1; D gene unclear. Sequencing was performed on lung tumor tissue. CDR3 coding DNA: TGTGCCAGCAGTTTTACACAGTGGGCCGGTGCTTTCTTT. Translation: CASSFTQWAGAFF.